What follows is one T cell receptor beta chain and its context. Its cognate antigen is unknown. The regulatory T cell sort gate was CD4+CD25hiCD127low/negative. These data belong to a study of B cell selection in AIRE deficiency. General study results and limits: Only TCRbeta was sequenced; 35% to 40% of shared healthy Treg sequences appeared in Tconv. Of 3657 shared Treg TCRbeta sequences, 25% to 35% were healthy-donor-only and 7% to 9.5% patient-only. Patient Tconv cells held around 30% of Treg sequences shared by healthy donors.

As originally analysed: Around 56,000 patient and around 100,000 healthy donor TCRbeta sequences came from Tregs. Sequencing was performed with immunoSEQ multiplex PCR; in TCRdb, only in-frame clones are kept and a portion is missing. V, J and clone size derive from that table, while D and trimming were established from the DNA sequence. The top ten hold approximately 2.8% of the sample, which has 4,000 to 6,500 clones, roughly 86% seen once. V was clipped by 1 base and J by 6 bases, with 9 bases between them. The CDR3 totals 13 residues. Germline CDR1 SEHNR, CDR2 FQNEAQ (reference sequence). The chain couples TRBV7-9 to TRBJ1-1; D unresolved. The specimen was Tregs sorted from PBMCs. This receptor was taken from a human donor with AIRE deficiency. CDR3 DNA: TGTGCCAGCAGCTTAGGAGGGTACGCTGAAGCTTTCTTT. Protein: CASSLGGYAEAFF.